This paragraph reports one T cell receptor beta chain. The antigen is not known. Exclusion applied to patients with autoimmune disease history or systemic immunosuppression. These data come from a study of OX40 agonist ivuxolimab in advanced cancers. The wider study: Every 2 weeks, patients received ivuxolimab intravenously, dosed at 0.01 to 10 mg/kg.

Repertoires were generated with immunoSEQ multiplex PCR, while TCRdb's copy carries only in-frame clones and drops some. The sample lists 150,000 to 170,000 clones, 90% to 95% occurring once. CDR3 size: 12 residues. The ends lost 6 bases at V and 4 bases at J; junction bases unmatched: 2. Germline V gene sequence: CDR1 MDHEN, CDR2 SYDVKM. Broader study findings: Expanded clones were, on average, more numerous among CD8+ T cells than CD4+.

The chain is built from TRBV28 and TRBJ2-7, with 8 bases that match TRBD1. Sequencing was performed on CD4+ or CD8+ T cells sorted from blood, taken in a trial of the OX40 agonist ivuxolimab. This clonotype was obtained from an adult with an advanced solid tumor such as melanoma, head and neck, liver or kidney cancer. The CDR3 nucleotides read TGTGCCAGCAGCCGGACAGGGTACGAGCAGTACTTC. Translating gives CASSRTGYEQYF.